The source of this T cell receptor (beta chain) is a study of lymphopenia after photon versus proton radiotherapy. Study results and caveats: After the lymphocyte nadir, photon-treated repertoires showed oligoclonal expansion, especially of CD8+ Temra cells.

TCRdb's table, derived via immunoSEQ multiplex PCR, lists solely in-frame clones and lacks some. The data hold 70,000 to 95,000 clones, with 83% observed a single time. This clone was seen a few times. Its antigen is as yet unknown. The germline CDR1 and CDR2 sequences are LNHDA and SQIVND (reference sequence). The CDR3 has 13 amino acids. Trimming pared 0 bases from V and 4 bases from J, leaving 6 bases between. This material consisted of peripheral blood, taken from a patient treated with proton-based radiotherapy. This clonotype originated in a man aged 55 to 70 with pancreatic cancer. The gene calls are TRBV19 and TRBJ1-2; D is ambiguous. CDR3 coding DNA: TGTGCCAGTAGTATAGATCACGTCTATGGCTACACCTTC. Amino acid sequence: CASSIDHVYGYTF.